The 3 T cell receptor beta chains below come from one sample, sequenced in a study of blood T cell repertoires in COVID-19. Data came from immunoSEQ multiplex PCR; TCRdb stores just in-frame clones and leaves some out. Of nearly 250,000 clones in the sample, approximately 85% were seen once. The sequencing sample was made of PBMCs or T cells enriched from blood (not recorded which). The origin of the receptors is a woman aged 50 to 60 with acute COVID-19.

On this clone itself: This specimen includes other DNA sequences encoding the same CDR3. This chain links TRBV7-2 with TRBJ1-5; 8 positions agree with TRBD1. V was pared by 1 base and J by 1 base, with 0 bases of the junction left unmatched. The CDR3 runs 15 residues. Germline lookup yields CDR1 SGHTA and CDR2 FQGNSA. In DNA form, the CDR3 reads TGTGCCAGCAGCTTAGGGACAGGGAGCAATCAGCCCCAGCATTTT. Its translation: CASSLGTGSNQPQHF.

J is TRBJ1-5 and V is TRBV19; D is perhaps TRBD1 (5 bases). Germline V CDR1 and CDR2: LNHDA, SQIVND (reference sequence). This CDR3 region has 17 residues. V lost 5 bases, J lost 0 bases, and 17 bases lay in between. CDR3 sequence reads: CASSVDSGGYSNQPQHF. The CDR3 DNA is TGTGCCAGTAGTGTGGACTCGGGGGGATATAGCAATCAGCCCCAGCATTTT.

This sequence joins TRBV29-1 and TRBJ1-1; D uncertain. The CDR3 consists of 13 residues. Germline-derived CDR1 and CDR2 are SQVTM and ANQGSEA. Between the trimmed V and J ends, which lost 2 bases and 3 bases, there was a span of 10 bases. DNA for the CDR3: TGCAGCGTTGAATCTAATTCTGACACTGAAGCTTTCTTT. Translated: CSVESNSDTEAFF.